Below are 18 T cell receptor beta chains sequenced from a single sample in a study of cytomegalovirus exposure and HLA in healthy donors. With 60 Vbeta and 13 Jbeta primers, the PCR was carried out. TCRdb's table, derived via immunoSEQ multiplex PCR, lists solely in-frame clones and lacks some. The sample lists about 99,000 clones; roughly 80% were seen once. Sequenced sample: PBMCs. Receptors were obtained from a woman in her forties in good health and CMV-seronegative.

CDR3 sequence (DNA): TGTGCCAGCTCACCATCGGGATATCAGCCCCAGCATTTT. Protein product: CASSPSGYQPQHF. V usage is TRBV18 and J usage is TRBJ1-5; D unresolved. Germline CDR1 is KGHSH and CDR2 is LQKENI. The CDR3 totals 13 residues. Trimming removed 2 bases at V and 5 bases at J, with 7 bases between.

The chain has TRBV18 and TRBJ1-1; TRBD1 aligns across 10 bases. V shed 8 bases, J shed 3 bases, and the junction held 3 bases outside the gene matches. This CDR3 region has 13 residues. The germline V gene has CDR1 KGHSH and CDR2 LQKENI. CDR3 region: CASGGTGDTEAFF. The CDR3 nucleotides are TGTGCCAGCGGCGGGACAGGGGACACTGAAGCTTTCTTT.

This clone was counted once. In DNA, the CDR3 is TGTGCCAGCACTAGTAGGACAGGGAGCAATCAGCCCCAGCATTTT. Its translation is CASTSRTGSNQPQHF. This rearrangement joins TRBV2 to TRBJ1-5; 8 nucleotides align to TRBD1. Germline CDR1 reads SNHLY; CDR2 reads FYNNEI. With V trimmed by 7 bases and J by 1 base, 6 bases remained unmatched. The CDR3 loop spans 15 amino acids.

V and J are TRBV4-3 and TRBJ2-7; D is unresolved. V lost 0 bases and J 0 bases, leaving 6 bases between the germline ends. The CDR3 has 14 amino acids. Germline V CDR1 and CDR2: LGHNA, YSLEER. The CDR3 DNA follows: TGCGCCAGCAGCCAAGACCCAGGCTCCTACGAGCAGTACTTC. The encoded protein is CASSQDPGSYEQYF.

CDR3 sequence: CASSHQGENTEAFF. CDR3 in DNA: TGTGCCAGCAGCCATCAGGGGGAGAACACTGAAGCTTTCTTT. This chain uses TRBV4-2 with TRBJ1-1, with 7 bases lining up with TRBD1. V trimming: 3 bases; J trimming: 1 base; junction bases outside the gene matches: 2. The CDR3 is made up of 14 amino acids. The germline CDR1 and CDR2 sequences are LGHNA and YNFKEQ.

The J gene is TRBJ2-7, the V gene TRBV2, with D hard to call. CDR1 and CDR2 from the germline V gene are SNHLY and FYNNEI. Trimming removed 1 base from V and 3 bases from J, with 4 bases in between. CDR3 length: 12 amino acids. The CDR3 spells CASSEGSYEQYF. As DNA, the CDR3 is TGTGCCAGCAGTGAAGGTAGCTACGAGCAGTACTTC.

The V call is TRBV5-6, the J call TRBJ2-7, with TRBD1 matching over 10 bases. The CDR3 consists of 16 residues. The V and J ends lost 4 bases and 4 bases, in that order; junction bases with no gene match: 11. Germline CDR1 reads SGHDT; CDR2 reads YYEEEE. CDR3 sequence reads: CASSPTRDRGLYEQYF. CDR3 DNA sequence: TGTGCCAGCAGCCCTACCCGGGACAGGGGTTTGTACGAGCAGTACTTC.

The CDR3 coding sequence is TGCAGCGTCAAACAGGGTGGGGATCAGCCCCAGCATTTT. Amino acid sequence: CSVKQGGDQPQHF. This rearrangement joins TRBV29-1 to TRBJ1-5; possibly TRBD1 for D (6 bases). Germline-derived CDR1 and CDR2 are SQVTM and ANQGSEA. The CDR3 runs to 13 residues. Between the trimmed V and J ends, which lost 6 bases and 5 bases, there was a span of 14 bases.

The J gene is TRBJ2-1, the V gene TRBV7-3, with 8 bases matching TRBD1. The CDR3 spans 16 residues. Germline values: CDR1 SGHTA, CDR2 FQGTGA. Unmatched junction bases numbered 7, after V lost 0 bases and J lost 6 bases. This CDR3 is CASSLTTGAPGNEQFF. The CDR3 nucleotides read TGTGCCAGCAGCTTAACGACAGGGGCCCCTGGCAATGAGCAGTTCTTC.

The chain carries TRBV5-4 and TRBJ2-7, with TRBD1 matching 10 bases. The CDR3 is 15 residues long. Germline values: CDR1 SGHNT, CDR2 YYREEE (reference sequence). The junction had 5 bases not matched to a gene; V was cut back by 0 bases and J by 5 bases. CDR3: CASSLGATGGNEQYF. The CDR3 region has the DNA TGTGCCAGCAGCTTGGGGGCGACAGGGGGCAACGAGCAGTACTTC.

CDR3 sequence: CASSLAQGNEQYF. The CDR3 DNA follows: TGTGCCAGCAGCTTAGCTCAGGGTAACGAGCAGTACTTC. The chain combines TRBV7-2 with TRBJ2-5; D might be TRBD1 (5 bases). The DNA matches TRBJ2-7 better at its end, which makes the J call doubtful. Germline assignment: CDR1 SGHTA and CDR2 FQGNSA. The CDR3 runs 13 residues.

The chain carries TRBV4-3 and TRBJ1-6; TRBD1 aligns across 11 bases. CDR1 is LGHNA, CDR2 YSLEER, per germline. The CDR3 is made up of 17 amino acids. Losses at the gene ends were 0 bases for V and 9 bases for J; bases not matched to a gene: 7. The CDR3 region has the DNA TGCGCCAGCAGCCAAGATTTAGGGGGGACAGGGGGTTCACCCCTCCACTTT. Amino acid sequence: CASSQDLGGTGGSPLHF.

This chain uses TRBV7-8 with TRBJ1-4; D remains ambiguous. Germline CDR1 is SGHVS and CDR2 is FQNEAQ. The CDR3 is 11 residues long. Trimming removed 5 bases at V and 5 bases at J, with 3 bases between. CDR3 bases: TGTGCCAGCAGCCTAAATGAAAAACTGTTTTTT. Its protein product is CASSLNEKLFF.

The J gene is TRBJ2-7, the V gene TRBV27; 9 bases map to TRBD2. CDR1 is MNHEY, CDR2 SMNVEV, per germline (reference sequence). J was trimmed by 4 bases and V by 4 bases; bases with no gene match: 8. The CDR3 length is 15 residues. CDR3 in DNA: TGTGCCAGCAGTTCTTTAGCGGGAGCCGGTTACGAGCAGTACTTC. This translates into CASSSLAGAGYEQYF.

The V gene is TRBV21-1, the J gene TRBJ2-1; no check of the table's D call, TRBD2, against the DNA was made. TRBV21-1 is a recognized pseudogene. The CDR3 is 13 residues long. In DNA, the CDR3 is TGTGCCAGCAGGCTAGCGGATTACAATGAGCAGTTCTTC. Its protein is CASRLADYNEQFF.

This sequence joins TRBV2 and TRBJ2-6; 9 bases agree with TRBD1. Germline loops: CDR1 SNHLY, CDR2 FYNNEI. Trimming removed 5 bases from V and 2 bases from J; junction bases left unmatched: 4. The CDR3 sequence is 16 residues long. The CDR3 reads CASSTRQGAGANVLTF. For the CDR3, the DNA is TGTGCCAGCAGTACAAGACAGGGGGCTGGGGCCAACGTCCTGACTTTC.

The genes are TRBV28 and TRBJ1-2; 8 bases are a match to TRBD1. The trim removed 6 bases at V and 9 bases at J, leaving 15 bases unmatched. Germline CDR1 is MDHEN and CDR2 is SYDVKM. This CDR3 is built from 15 residues. The chain's CDR3 is CASRDRGRNLASYTF. CDR3 DNA: TGTGCCAGCAGAGACAGGGGACGCAATCTAGCAAGCTACACCTTC.

The chain employs TRBV30 and TRBJ1-3; no definite D call. V was clipped by 3 bases and J by 2 bases, with 8 bases between them. CDR1 is GTSNPN and CDR2 is SVGIG in the germline V gene (reference sequence). There are 13 residues in the CDR3. CDR3 sequence: CAWRRGAGNTIYF. Here the CDR3 DNA reads TGTGCCTGGAGGCGCGGGGCTGGAAACACCATATATTTT.